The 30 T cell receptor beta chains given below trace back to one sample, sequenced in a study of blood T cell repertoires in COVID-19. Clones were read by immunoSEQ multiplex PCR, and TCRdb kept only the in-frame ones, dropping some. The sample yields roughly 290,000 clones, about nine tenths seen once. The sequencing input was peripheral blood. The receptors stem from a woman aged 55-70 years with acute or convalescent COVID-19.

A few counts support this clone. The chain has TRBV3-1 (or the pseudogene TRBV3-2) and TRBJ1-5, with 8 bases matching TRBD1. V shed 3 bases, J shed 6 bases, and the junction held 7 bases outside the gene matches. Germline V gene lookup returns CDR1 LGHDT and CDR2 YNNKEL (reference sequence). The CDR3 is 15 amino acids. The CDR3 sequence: CASSHAPGGGQPQHF. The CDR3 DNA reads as TGTGCCAGCAGCCATGCCCCAGGGGGCGGTCAGCCCCAGCATTTT.

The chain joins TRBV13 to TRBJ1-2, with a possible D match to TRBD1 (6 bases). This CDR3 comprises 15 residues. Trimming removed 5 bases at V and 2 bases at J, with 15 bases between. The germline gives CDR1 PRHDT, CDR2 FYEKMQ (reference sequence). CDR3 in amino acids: CASSPYQGLNYGYTF. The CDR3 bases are TGTGCCAGCAGCCCCTACCAGGGGCTGAACTATGGCTACACCTTC.

This CDR3 reads CASSQGGGTNEQFF. CDR3 nucleotide sequence: TGTGCCAGCAGCCAGGGGGGGGGCACGAATGAGCAGTTCTTC. The chain has TRBV3-1 (or the pseudogene TRBV3-2) and TRBJ2-1; TRBD2 might be the D (7 bases). CDR1 and CDR2 (germline): LGHDT, YNNKEL (reference sequence). Trimming took off 3 bases at V and 7 bases at J, with 13 bases between the two ends. This CDR3 has 14 amino acids.

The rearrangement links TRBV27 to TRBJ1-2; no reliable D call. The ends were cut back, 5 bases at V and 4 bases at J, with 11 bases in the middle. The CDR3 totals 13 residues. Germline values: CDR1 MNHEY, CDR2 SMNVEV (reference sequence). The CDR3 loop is CASSLNAGYGYTF. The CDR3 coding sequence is TGTGCCAGCAGTCTCAACGCCGGCTATGGCTACACCTTC.

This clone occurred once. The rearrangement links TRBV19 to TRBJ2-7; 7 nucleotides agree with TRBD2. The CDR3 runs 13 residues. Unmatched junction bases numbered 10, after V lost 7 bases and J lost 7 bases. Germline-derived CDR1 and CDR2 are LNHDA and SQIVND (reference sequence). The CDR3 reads CASKQGSAGEQYF. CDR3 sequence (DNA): TGTGCCAGTAAGCAGGGTTCAGCGGGGGAGCAGTACTTC.

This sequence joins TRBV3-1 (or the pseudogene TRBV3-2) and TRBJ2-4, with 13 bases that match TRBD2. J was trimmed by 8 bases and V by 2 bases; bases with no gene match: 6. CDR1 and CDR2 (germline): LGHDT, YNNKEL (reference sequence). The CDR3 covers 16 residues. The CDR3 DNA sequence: TGTGCCAGCAGCCAAAGACTAGCGGGAGGCCCAGACATTCAGTACTTC. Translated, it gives CASSQRLAGGPDIQYF.

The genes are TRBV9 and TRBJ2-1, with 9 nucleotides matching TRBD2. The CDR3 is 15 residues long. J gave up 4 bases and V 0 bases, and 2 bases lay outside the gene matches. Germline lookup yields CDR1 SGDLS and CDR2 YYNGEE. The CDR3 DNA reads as TGTGCCAGCAGCGTAGTGCTAGCGGGATACAATGAGCAGTTCTTC. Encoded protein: CASSVVLAGYNEQFF.

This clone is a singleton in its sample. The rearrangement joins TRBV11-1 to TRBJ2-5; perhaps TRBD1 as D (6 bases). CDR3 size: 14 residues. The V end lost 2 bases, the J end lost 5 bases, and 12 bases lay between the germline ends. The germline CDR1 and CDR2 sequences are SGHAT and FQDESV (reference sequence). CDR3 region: CASSLTNRAETQYF. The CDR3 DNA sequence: TGTGCCAGCAGCTTAACCAACAGGGCTGAGACCCAGTACTTC.

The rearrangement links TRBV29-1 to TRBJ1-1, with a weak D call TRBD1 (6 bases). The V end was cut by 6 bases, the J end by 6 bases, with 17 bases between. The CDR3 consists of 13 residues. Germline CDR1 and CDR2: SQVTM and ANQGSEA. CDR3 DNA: TGCAGCGTAAACAGGGAGAGAGAGGCTGAAGCTTTCTTT. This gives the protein CSVNREREAEAFF.

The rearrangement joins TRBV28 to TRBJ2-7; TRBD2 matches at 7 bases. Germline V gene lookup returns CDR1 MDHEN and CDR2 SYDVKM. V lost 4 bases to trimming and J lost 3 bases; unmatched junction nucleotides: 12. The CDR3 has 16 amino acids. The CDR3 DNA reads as TGTGCCAGCAGTTCCCGGTTAGCGGGTATTAACTACGAGCAGTACTTC. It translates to CASSSRLAGINYEQYF. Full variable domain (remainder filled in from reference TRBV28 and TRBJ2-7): DVKVTQSSRYLVKRTGEKVFLECVQDMDHENMFWYRQDPGLGLRLIYFSYDVKMKEKGDIPEGYSVSREKKERFSLILESASTNQTSMYLCASSSRLAGINYEQYFGPGTRLTVT.

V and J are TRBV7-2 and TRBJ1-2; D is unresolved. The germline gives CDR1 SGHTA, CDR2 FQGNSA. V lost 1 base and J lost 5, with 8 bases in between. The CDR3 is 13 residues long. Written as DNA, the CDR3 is TGTGCCAGCAGCTTAGGCGGGAGGTATGGCTACACCTTC. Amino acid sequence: CASSLGGRYGYTF. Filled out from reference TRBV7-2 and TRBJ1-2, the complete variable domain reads GAGVSQSPSNKVTEKGKDVELRCDPISGHTALYWYRQSLGQGLEFLIYFQGNSAPDKSGLPSDRFSAERTGGSVSTLTIQRTQQEDSAVYLCASSLGGRYGYTFGSGTRLTVV.

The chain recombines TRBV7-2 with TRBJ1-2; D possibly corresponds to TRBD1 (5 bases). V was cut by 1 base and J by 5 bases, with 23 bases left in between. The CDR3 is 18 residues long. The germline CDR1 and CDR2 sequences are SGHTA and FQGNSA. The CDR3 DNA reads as TGTGCCAGCAGCTTAGTGTCGGCACTCGGAGGGGTTAGGTATGGCTACACCTTC. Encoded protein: CASSLVSALGGVRYGYTF.

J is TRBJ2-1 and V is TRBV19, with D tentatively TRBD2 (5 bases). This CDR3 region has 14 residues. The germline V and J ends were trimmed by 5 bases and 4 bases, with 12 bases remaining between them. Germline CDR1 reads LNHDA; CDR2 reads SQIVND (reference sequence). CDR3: CASSPNGIYNEQFF. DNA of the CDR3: TGTGCCAGTAGTCCGAACGGGATTTACAATGAGCAGTTCTTC.

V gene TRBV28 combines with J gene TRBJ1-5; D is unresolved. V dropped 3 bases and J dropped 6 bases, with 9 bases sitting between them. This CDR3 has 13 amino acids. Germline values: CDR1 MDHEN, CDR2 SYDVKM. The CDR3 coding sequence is TGTGCCAGCAGTTTTGGAGCCGGTCAGCCCCAGCATTTT. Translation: CASSFGAGQPQHF.

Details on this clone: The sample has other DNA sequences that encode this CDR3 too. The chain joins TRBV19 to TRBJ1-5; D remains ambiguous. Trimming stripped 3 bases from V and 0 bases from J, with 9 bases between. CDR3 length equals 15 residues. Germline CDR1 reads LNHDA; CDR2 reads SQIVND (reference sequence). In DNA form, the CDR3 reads TGTGCCAGTAGTATCCCCGGGAATAGCAATCAGCCCCAGCATTTT. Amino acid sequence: CASSIPGNSNQPQHF.

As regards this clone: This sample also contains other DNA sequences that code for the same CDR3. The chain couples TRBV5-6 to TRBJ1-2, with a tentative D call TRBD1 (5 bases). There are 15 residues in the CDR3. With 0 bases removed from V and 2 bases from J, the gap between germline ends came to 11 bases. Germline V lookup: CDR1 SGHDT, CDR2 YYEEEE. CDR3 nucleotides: TGTGCCAGCAGCTTGGGACAGAAACCCAACTATGGCTACACCTTC. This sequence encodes CASSLGQKPNYGYTF.

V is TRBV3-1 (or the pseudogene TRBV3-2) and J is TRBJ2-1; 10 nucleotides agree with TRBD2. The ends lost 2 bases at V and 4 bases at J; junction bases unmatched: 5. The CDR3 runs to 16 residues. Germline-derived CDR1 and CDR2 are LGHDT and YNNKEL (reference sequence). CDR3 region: CASSQSSGGPYNEQFF. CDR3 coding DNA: TGTGCCAGCAGCCAATCTAGCGGGGGCCCTTACAATGAGCAGTTCTTC.

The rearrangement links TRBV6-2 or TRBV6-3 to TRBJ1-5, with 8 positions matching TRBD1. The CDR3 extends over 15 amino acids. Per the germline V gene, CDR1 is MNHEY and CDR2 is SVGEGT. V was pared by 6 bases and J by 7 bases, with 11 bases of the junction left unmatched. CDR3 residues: CASSPAGQGDQPQHF. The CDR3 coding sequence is TGTGCCAGCAGCCCAGCCGGACAGGGAGACCAGCCCCAGCATTTT.

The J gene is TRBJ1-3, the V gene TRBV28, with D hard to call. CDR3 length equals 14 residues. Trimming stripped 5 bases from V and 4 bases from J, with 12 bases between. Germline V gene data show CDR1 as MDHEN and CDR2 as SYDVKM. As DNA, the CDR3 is TGTGCCAGCAGTACCGGGATGTCCGGAAACACCATATATTTT. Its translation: CASSTGMSGNTIYF.

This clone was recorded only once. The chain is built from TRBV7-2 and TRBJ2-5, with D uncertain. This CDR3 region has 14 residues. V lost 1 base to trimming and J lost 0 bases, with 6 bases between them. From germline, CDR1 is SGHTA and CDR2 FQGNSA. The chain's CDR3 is CASSLGQNQETQYF. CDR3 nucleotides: TGTGCCAGCAGCTTAGGTCAGAACCAAGAGACCCAGTACTTC.

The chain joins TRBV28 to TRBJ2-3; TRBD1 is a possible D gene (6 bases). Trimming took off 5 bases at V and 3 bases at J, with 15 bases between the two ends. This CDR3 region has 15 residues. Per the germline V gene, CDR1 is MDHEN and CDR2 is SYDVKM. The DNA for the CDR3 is TGTGCCAGCAGTCCCCCGCAGGGGCGGACAGATACGCAGTATTTT. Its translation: CASSPPQGRTDTQYF.

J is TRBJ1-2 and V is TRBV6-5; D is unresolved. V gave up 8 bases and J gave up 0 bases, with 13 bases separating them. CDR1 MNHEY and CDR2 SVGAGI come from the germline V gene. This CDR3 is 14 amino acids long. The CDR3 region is CASSPFTANYGYTF. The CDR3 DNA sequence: TGTGCCAGCTCCCCTTTTACAGCTAACTATGGCTACACCTTC.

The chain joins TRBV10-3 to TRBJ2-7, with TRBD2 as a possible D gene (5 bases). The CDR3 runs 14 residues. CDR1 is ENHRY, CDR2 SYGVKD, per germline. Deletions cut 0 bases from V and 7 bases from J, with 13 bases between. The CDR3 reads CAISESNGRGEQYF. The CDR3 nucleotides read TGTGCCATCAGTGAGTCAAACGGACGGGGTGAGCAGTACTTC.

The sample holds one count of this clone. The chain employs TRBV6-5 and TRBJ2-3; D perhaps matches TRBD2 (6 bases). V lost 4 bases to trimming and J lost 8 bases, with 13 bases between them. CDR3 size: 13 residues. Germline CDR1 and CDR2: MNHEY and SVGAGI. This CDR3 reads CASSFASGGTQYF. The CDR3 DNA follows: TGTGCCAGCAGTTTCGCCTCCGGGGGTACGCAGTATTTT.

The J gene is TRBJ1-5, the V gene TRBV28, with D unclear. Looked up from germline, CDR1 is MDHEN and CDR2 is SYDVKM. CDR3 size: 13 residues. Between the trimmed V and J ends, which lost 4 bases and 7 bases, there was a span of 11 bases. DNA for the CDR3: TGTGCCAGCAGTTGGCAGTTGGGCCAGCCCCAGCATTTT. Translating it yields CASSWQLGQPQHF.

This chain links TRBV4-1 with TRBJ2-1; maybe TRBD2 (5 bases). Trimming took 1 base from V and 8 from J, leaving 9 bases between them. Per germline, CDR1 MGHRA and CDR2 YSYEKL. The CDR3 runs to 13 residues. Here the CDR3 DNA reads TGCGCCAGCAGCCAAGGCGAACTAGATGAGCAGTTCTTC. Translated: CASSQGELDEQFF.

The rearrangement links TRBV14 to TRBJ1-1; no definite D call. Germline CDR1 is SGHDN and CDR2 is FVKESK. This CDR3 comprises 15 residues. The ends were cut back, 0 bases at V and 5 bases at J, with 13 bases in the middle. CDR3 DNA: TGTGCCAGCAGCCAAGATCCGGGGTTAAGGACTGAAGCTTTCTTT. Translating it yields CASSQDPGLRTEAFF.

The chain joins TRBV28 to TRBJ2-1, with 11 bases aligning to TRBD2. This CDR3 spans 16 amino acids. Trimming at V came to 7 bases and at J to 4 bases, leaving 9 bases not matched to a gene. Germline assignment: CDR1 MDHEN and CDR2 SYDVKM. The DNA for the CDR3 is TGTGCCAGCAAAGTTCTAGCGGGGGGCTTATACAATGAGCAGTTCTTC. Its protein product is CASKVLAGGLYNEQFF.

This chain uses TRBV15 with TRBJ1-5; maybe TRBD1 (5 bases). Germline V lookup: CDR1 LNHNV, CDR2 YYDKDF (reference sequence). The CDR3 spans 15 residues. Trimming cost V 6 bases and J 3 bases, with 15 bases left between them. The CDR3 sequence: CATRLYRTLNQPQHF. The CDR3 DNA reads TGTGCCACCAGACTCTACCGGACACTCAATCAGCCCCAGCATTTT.

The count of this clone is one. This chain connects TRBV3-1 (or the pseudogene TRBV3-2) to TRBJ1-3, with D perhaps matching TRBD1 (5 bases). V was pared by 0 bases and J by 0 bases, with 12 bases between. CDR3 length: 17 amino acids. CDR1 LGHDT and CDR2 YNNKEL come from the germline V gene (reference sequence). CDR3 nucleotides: TGTGCCAGCAGCCAAGAAGGATCCAGGGCCTCTGGAAACACCATATATTTT. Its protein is CASSQEGSRASGNTIYF.